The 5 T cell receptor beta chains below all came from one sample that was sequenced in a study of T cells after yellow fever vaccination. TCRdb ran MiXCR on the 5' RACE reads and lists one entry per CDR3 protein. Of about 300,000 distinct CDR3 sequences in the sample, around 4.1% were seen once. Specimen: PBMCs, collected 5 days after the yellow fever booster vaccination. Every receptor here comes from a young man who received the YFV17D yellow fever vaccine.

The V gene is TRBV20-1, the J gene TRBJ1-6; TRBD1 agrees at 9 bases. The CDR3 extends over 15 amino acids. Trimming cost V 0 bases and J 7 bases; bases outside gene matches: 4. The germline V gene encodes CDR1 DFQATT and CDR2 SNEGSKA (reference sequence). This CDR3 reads CSARDQGQGNSPLHF. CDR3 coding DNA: TGCAGTGCTAGAGATCAGGGACAGGGAAATTCACCCCTCCACTTT.

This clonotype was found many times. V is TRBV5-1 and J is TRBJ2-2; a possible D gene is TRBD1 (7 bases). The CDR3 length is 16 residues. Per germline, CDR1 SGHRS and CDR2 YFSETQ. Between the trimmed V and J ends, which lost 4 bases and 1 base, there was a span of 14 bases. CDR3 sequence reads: CASSAEGAGNTGELFF. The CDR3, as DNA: TGCGCCAGCAGCGCGGAGGGGGCAGGGAACACCGGGGAGCTGTTTTTT.

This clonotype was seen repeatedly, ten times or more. Here the CDR3 reads CASSQVASYEQYV. In DNA form, the CDR3 reads TGCGCCAGCAGCCAAGTCGCGTCCTACGAGCAGTACGTC. The J gene is TRBJ2-7, the V gene TRBV4-1; D gene unclear. Trimming took off 1 base at V and 1 base at J, with 5 bases between the two ends. The CDR3 is made up of 13 amino acids. CDR1 and CDR2 (germline): MGHRA, YSYEKL.

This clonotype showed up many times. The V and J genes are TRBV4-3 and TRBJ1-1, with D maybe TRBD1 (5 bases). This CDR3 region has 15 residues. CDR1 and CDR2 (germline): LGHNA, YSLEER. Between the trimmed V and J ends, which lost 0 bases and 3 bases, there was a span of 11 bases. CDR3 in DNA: TGCGCCAGCAGCCAAGATCGCCGGGGGGACACTGAAGCTTTCTTT. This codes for CASSQDRRGDTEAFF.

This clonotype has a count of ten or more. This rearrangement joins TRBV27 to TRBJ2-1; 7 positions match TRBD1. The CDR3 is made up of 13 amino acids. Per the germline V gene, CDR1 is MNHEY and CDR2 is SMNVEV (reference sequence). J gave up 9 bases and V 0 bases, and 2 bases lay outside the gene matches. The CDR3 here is CASSLSTGREQFF. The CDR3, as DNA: TGTGCCAGCAGTTTATCGACAGGGCGTGAGCAGTTCTTC.